This T cell receptor beta chain derives from a study of shared clonotypes between healthy human individuals. Overall study findings and caveats: Limitation of the genetic and exposure-history diversity represented came from the few donors.

The CDR3 extends over 15 amino acids. CDR1 and CDR2 from the germline V gene are SGHTA and FQGNSA. J lost 5 bases, V lost 4 bases, and 8 bases had no gene match. Donors comprised healthy HIV-negative adults lacking recent acute infections or vaccinations. Samples underwent the assay at deep level. Original processing notes: ImmunoSEQ junction-only sequences lacked quality scores, so their filtering differed. TCRdb keeps only in-frame clones here, not all; method: immunoSEQ multiplex PCR. The DNA gave D and trimming, while V, J and clone size come from that table. The data show some 530,000 clones, over 70% seen once. For this clone: What it recognizes is unknown.

The sequence was collected from a woman between 40 and 50 years old in good health. Some clones in this sample may be carry-over from other donors' samples. The gene calls are TRBV7-2 and TRBJ2-1; TRBD2 agrees at 7 bases. Source material: PBMCs. The CDR3 region has the DNA TGTGCCAGCAGCTGGGGAGGGCCGGGGGACAATGAGCAGTTCTTC. Translated, it gives CASSWGGPGDNEQFF. The entire variable domain, with the rest obtained from reference TRBV7-2 and TRBJ2-1, is as follows: GAGVSQSPSNKVTEKGKDVELRCDPISGHTALYWYRQSLGQGLEFLIYFQGNSAPDKSGLPSDRFSAERTGGSVSTLTIQRTQQEDSAVYLCASSWGGPGDNEQFFGPGTRLTVL.